These T cell receptor beta chains were read from a single sample in a study of cytomegalovirus exposure and HLA in healthy donors. TCRdb's copy holds only in-frame clones and misses some; the assay was immunoSEQ multiplex PCR. The sample carries over 100,000 clones, roughly a tenth recorded once. Sequencing was carried out using PBMCs. The receptors were gathered from a man aged 40-50 years in good health and CMV-seropositive. CDR3s include the opening cysteine and the closing phenylalanine or tryptophan. Clone size, where shown, is once, few, many, or a class for clones that have expanded.

CDR3aa,v_gene,abundance
CASSYGQMNTEAFF,TRBV7-2,few
CASSLFLPTGEAGNTIYF,TRBV27,few
CASSQWQGGNQPQHF,TRBV16,-
CASGLVRSQTEQFF,TRBV12-5,-
CASTQRFDSYNEQFF,TRBV27,-
CASRDRTYEQYF,TRBV11-3,-
CASTWDRSYNEQFF,TRBV18,-
CASSIGTGSSYEQYF,TRBV19,few
CASTTGTGVGTEAFF,TRBV28,-
CASSLAGLAVYEQYF,TRBV5-6,-
CASGPAGGPFDEQYF,TRBV7-3,few
CSARLGGTYEQYF,TRBV29-1,-
CASSPIPGRGFKDEQFF,TRBV5-6,few
CASSSQGGTDTQYF,TRBV28,once
CASSLSLADFLGETQYF,TRBV5-1,few
CASSLGSYQPQHF,TRBV6-6,-
CASKLGGGNTEAFF,TRBV27,-
CASSLSSGEPHQPQHF,TRBV5-4,-
CASTEGGNTGELFF,TRBV14,-
CASSHTSGLAKNIQYF,TRBV11-2,-
CASSLFIRDRAYNEQFF,TRBV7-9,few
CASSLNRIQAIANTGELFF,TRBV27,many
CASSPGLSTDTQYF,TRBV27,-
CASSPGRVVTEAFF,TRBV5-1,few
CASSQEMSGGRDLEQYF,TRBV14,few
CASSEDRGNTGELFF,TRBV2,-
CASSDSMGAPGTDTQYF,TRBV6-4,-
CASGLASGTGASYEQYF,TRBV12-5,few
CASRNTLMGDRETQYF,TRBV2,few
CASFRDRGTEAFF,TRBV6-1,few
CASNPTGGLGTQYF,TRBV9,-
CASSGDRGRLVNTEAFF,TRBV19,few
CASSLGLTSTDTQYF,TRBV7-6,few
CASSQLAGDTGELFF,TRBV4-1,-
CANPWGDIQYF,TRBV27,-
CASSSWGDEQYF,TRBV27,-
CASGQLGGYTF,TRBV2,-
CASSSGSTGELFF,TRBV6-4,many
CASSSGVQPQHF,TRBV18,-
CASSLVASYNEQFF,TRBV11-2,once
CASSVGQGGEQYF,TRBV9,-
CASRPGQGGSYEQYF,TRBV7-2,-
CASSGMDGGDQPQHF,TRBV6-1,few
CASSFNRNTEAFF,TRBV28,-
CASSPGTEAFF,TRBV11-2,few
CASSVGGDGAYEQYF,TRBV9,-
CASSQTNEQYF,TRBV14,few
CASSVAGAGRDGELFF,TRBV9,-
CASSESAAAYEQYF,TRBV10-1,many
CASSGVAGRTEAFF,TRBV5-1,few
CASSLEYKLYEQYF,TRBV7-9,few
CASSRGTSGRASEQYF,TRBV7-9,few
CASRQGTGEQYF,TRBV19,-
CASSPPGTGPTDTQYF,TRBV18,-
CASSLSQYYNEQFF,TRBV11-2,-
CASSLLRGEGQYF,TRBV4-1,-
CASSNGVTTGNTIYF,TRBV7-2,-
CASSPTSPDDEQFF,TRBV18,few
CASSIGLGVNQPQHF,TRBV19,few
CASTQGGASGYNEQFF,TRBV28,-